This T cell receptor beta chain was sequenced in a study of blood T cell repertoires in COVID-19 (TCRdb year 2020). Some background on the complete study: Samples from collaborators originated in the United States, Italy and Spain and spanned both the acute and convalescent phases of COVID-19. HLA class I and class II types, where available, came from metadata supplied by the sample provider rather than from assay-based typing. The samples were drawn from the first 160 participants of the ongoing ImmuneRACE study and from 950 to 1,500 subjects provided by 6 global collaborators. The dataset comprised deeply sampled blood TCRbeta repertoires from subjects exposed to, actively infected with, or recovered from COVID-19. The material from the prospective study consisted of cDNA or gDNA derived from T cells, B-cell-depleted T cells, or PBMCs. The repertoires were released in a freely available public database intended as a resource for research on the immune response to SARS-CoV-2. Nearly every sample came with metadata listing a de-identified subject ID, COVID-19 status, age in years and sex. Overall study outcomes, separate from this receptor: The amount of clinical and demographic metadata varied by source and participant and was provided uncurated.

Participants in the prospective study were enrolled through a virtual design, were aged about 18 to 100 years, and lived in approximately 25 United States geographic areas. In the prospective study, cohorts were assigned on the basis of participant-reported clinical history obtained from a screening survey and a study questionnaire. Recovered participants in ImmuneRACE Cohort 3 were defined by two consecutive negative NP/OP PCR tests, clearance by a healthcare professional, or resolution of symptoms. Each participant in the prospective study had whole blood, serum and a nasopharyngeal or oropharyngeal swab collected by mobile phlebotomists. Prospective study participants could optionally give additional blood draws and questionnaires over an approximately two-month period. Blood samples from the prospective study were shipped frozen or at room temperature prior to DNA extraction. This clone was seen only a few times. This clone's antigen is unknown. Nothing much larger sits one base from this clone, and base qualities are not available.

TCRbeta CDR3 regions were amplified from genomic DNA by means of the immunoSEQ Assay, a bias-controlled multiplex PCR. Regarding the original processing steps: The number of nucleated cells in each sample was estimated from the amplification of reference gene primers within the assay. Sequence reads were collapsed and filtered to measure the absolute abundance of every unique TCRbeta CDR3 rearrangement. For each sample, productive Simpson clonality was calculated by taking the square root of Simpson's diversity index across productive rearrangements. The table was pulled from immuneACCESS by TCRdb, which kept in-frame rearrangements only. Such tables lose some clones; where checked, under half of the loss comes from unresolved V genes, and the rest has no known cause. The V and J calls and clone size were taken over from that table, and D and trimming were inferred from the DNA. The sample table contains around 200,000 clones; only one count was recorded for roughly 83% of them. Clones ranked in the top ten supply about 3.5% of the sample.

Source material: PBMCs or T cells enriched from blood (not recorded which). The receptor comes from a woman in her twenties or thirties who had recovered from COVID-19.

The nucleotides read TGTGCCAGCAGCCCTCTGACAGGGGGGAATGAGCAGTTCTTC. It is translated as CASSPLTGGNEQFF. In this chain, TRBV7-2 is recombined with TRBJ2-1; TRBD1 aligns with 9 central bases. Unmatched junction bases come to 6, with V trimmed by 5 bases and J by 7 bases. The CDR3 sequence holds 14 residues, the cysteine and phenylalanine included. Of the read, only the CDR3 DNA is kept; its 42 bases are in frame from base 1. Looking up the germline V gene yields CDR1 SGHTA and CDR2 FQGNSA.